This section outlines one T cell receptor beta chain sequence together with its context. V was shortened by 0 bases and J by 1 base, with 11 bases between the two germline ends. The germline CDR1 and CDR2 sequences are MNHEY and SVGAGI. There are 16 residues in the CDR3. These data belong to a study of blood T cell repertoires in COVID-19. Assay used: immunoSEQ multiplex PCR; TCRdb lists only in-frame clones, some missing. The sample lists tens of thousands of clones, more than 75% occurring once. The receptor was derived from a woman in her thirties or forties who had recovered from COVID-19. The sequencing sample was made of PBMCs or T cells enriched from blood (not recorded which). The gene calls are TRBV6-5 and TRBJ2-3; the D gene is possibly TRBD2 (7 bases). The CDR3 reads CASSYSQGRGTDTQYF. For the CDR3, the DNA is TGTGCCAGCAGTTACTCCCAGGGGAGGGGCACAGATACGCAGTATTTT.